This TCR beta chain originates from a study of blood T cell repertoires in COVID-19 (dated by TCRdb to about 2020). About the study as a whole: Samples from collaborators originated in the United States, Italy and Spain and spanned both the acute and convalescent phases of COVID-19. The material from the prospective study consisted of cDNA or gDNA derived from T cells, B-cell-depleted T cells, or PBMCs. The dataset comprised deeply sampled blood TCRbeta repertoires from subjects exposed to, actively infected with, or recovered from COVID-19. The repertoires were made available in a free public database intended to serve as a resource for research on the immune response to SARS-CoV-2. Samples came from the ongoing ImmuneRACE study (first 160 participants) plus 1,254 subjects from 6 global collaborators. Nearly every sample came with metadata listing a de-identified subject ID, COVID-19 status, age in years and sex. HLA class I and class II types, where available, came from metadata supplied by the sample provider rather than from assay-based typing.

TCRbeta CDR3 regions were amplified from genomic DNA by means of the immunoSEQ Assay, a bias-controlled multiplex PCR. In the paper's pipeline: Nucleated cell counts per sample were estimated from amplification of reference gene primers within the assay. To quantify the absolute abundance of each unique TCRbeta CDR3 rearrangement, sequence reads were collapsed and filtered. For each sample, productive Simpson clonality was calculated by taking the square root of Simpson's diversity index across productive rearrangements. TCRdb mirrors the immuneACCESS table, restricted to in-frame sequences. Some clones are absent from its copies; in checked studies, under half trace to an unresolved V gene, and the reason for the others is unknown. V, J and clone size reflect that table, while D and trimming were determined from the DNA. Across this sample there are around 30,000 clones, with under 85% seen only once. Together, the top ten hold more than 40% of the sample.

Details on this clone: Its binding antigen is unknown. Base qualities are not provided; no much larger clone lies one nucleotide away.

Per the germline V gene (reference sequence), SEHNR is the CDR1 and FQNEAQ is the CDR2. V is reduced by 0 bases and J by 1 base, leaving a spacing of 11 bases between them. The CDR3 starts with the cysteine, ends with the phenylalanine, and has 16 residues. Just CDR3 DNA is preserved here, 48 bases in frame from base 1. Collaborating institutions collected whole blood in K2EDTA tubes following their own protocols. For TCRbeta analysis, collaborators shipped samples in one of three forms: frozen whole blood, isolated PBMCs, or DNA extracted from either of those sample types. The paper as a whole reports these results and caveats: Clinical and demographic metadata were provided uncurated, with the amount varying by source and participant.

Specimen: peripheral blood. The receptor was derived from an elderly woman with acute or convalescent COVID-19. The sequence joins TRBV7-9 to TRBJ2-3, and perhaps TRBD1 as D gene, on 5 matching bases. The CDR3 reads CASSLAQGSGTDTQYF. The nucleotide sequence is given as TGTGCCAGCAGCTTAGCGCAGGGAAGCGGCACAGATACGCAGTATTTT.